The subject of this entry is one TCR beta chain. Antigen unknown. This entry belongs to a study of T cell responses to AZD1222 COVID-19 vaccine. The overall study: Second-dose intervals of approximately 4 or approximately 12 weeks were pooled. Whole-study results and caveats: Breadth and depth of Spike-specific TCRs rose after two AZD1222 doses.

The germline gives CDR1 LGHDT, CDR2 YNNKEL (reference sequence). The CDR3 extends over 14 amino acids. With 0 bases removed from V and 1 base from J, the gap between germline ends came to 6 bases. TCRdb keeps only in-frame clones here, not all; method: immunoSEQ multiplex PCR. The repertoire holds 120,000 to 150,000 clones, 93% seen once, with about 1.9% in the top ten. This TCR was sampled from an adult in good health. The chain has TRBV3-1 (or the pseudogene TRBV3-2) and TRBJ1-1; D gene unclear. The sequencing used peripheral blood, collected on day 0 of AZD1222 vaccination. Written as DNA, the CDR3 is TGTGCCAGCAGCCAAGATGCCGGGAACACTGAAGCTTTCTTT. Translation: CASSQDAGNTEAFF.